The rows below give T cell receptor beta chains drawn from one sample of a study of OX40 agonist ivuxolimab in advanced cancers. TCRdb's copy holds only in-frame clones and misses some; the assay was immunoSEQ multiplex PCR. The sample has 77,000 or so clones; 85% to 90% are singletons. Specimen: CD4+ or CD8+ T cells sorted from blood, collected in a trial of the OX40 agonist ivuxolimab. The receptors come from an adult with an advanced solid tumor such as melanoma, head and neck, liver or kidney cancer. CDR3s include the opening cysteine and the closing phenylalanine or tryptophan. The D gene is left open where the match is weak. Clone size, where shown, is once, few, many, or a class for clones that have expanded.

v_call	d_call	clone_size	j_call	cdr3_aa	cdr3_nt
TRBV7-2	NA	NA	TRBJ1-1	CASSPLSEAFF	TGTGCCAGCAGCCCCCTAAGTGAAGCTTTCTTT
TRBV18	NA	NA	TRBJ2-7	CASSPGGQLSYEQYF	TGTGCCAGCTCACCGGGGGGACAACTTTCCTACGAGCAGTACTTC
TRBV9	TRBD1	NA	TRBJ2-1	CASSGRDSVYNEQFF	TGTGCCAGCAGCGGCCGGGACAGTGTATACAATGAGCAGTTCTTC
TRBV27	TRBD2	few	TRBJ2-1	CASRSGTSGPSYNEQFF	TGTGCCAGCAGGTCCGGGACTAGCGGGCCCTCCTACAATGAGCAGTTCTTC
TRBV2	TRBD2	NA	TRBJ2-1	CASRGTSVDNEQFF	TGTGCCAGCAGGGGGACTAGCGTTGACAATGAGCAGTTCTTC
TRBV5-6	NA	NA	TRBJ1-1	CASRLGQLNTEAFF	TGTGCCAGCAGGTTAGGACAGCTGAACACTGAAGCTTTCTTT
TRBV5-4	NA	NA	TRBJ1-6	CASSQYVPGSPLHF	TGTGCCAGCAGTCAGTACGTTCCAGGGTCACCCCTCCACTTT
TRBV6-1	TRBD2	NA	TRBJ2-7	CASVFSSGVGYEQYF	TGTGCCAGCGTCTTCTCTAGCGGGGTTGGCTACGAGCAGTACTTC
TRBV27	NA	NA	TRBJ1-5	CASSIDRINQPQHF	TGTGCCAGCAGTATAGACAGGATCAATCAGCCCCAGCATTTT
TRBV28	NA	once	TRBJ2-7	CASSRGGKGTYEQYF	TGTGCCAGCAGCCGTGGGGGAAAAGGGACCTACGAGCAGTACTTC
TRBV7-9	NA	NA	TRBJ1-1	CASSPPVVAYTEAFF	TGTGCCAGCAGCCCTCCCGTTGTCGCTTACACTGAAGCTTTCTTT
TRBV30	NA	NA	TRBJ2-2	CAWRRSRDAGELFF	TGTGCCTGGCGACGGTCGCGGGACGCCGGGGAGCTGTTTTTT
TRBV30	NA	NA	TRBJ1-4	CAWSVWVDEKLFF	TGTGCCTGGAGTGTATGGGTTGATGAAAAACTGTTTTTT
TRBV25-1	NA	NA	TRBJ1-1	CASSQTNTEAFF	TGTGCCAGCAGTCAGACGAACACTGAAGCTTTCTTT
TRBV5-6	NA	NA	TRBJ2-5	CASSLEETQYF	TGTGCCAGCAGCTTGGAGGAGACCCAGTACTTC
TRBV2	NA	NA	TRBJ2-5	CASSRGVETQYF	TGTGCCAGCAGTAGGGGGGTTGAGACCCAGTACTTC
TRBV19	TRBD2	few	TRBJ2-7	CASSKRASGTGLHEQYF	TGTGCCAGTAGTAAGAGGGCTAGCGGGACCGGGTTGCACGAGCAGTACTTC
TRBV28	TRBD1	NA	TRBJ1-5	CASSPADRAKPQHF	TGTGCCAGCAGTCCCGCCGACAGGGCGAAGCCCCAGCATTTT
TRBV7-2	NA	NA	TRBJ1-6	CASSKPRGDYNSPLHF	TGTGCCAGCAGTAAACCAAGGGGGGACTATAATTCACCCCTCCACTTT
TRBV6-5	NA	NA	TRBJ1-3	CASSEGTPHTIYF	TGTGCCAGCAGTGAAGGGACACCTCACACCATATATTTT
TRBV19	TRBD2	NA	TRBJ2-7	CASTVSGGGGEQYF	TGTGCCAGTACCGTGAGCGGTGGGGGGGGCGAGCAGTACTTC
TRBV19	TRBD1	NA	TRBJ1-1	CASTPGQAGSTEAFF	TGTGCCAGTACTCCTGGACAGGCTGGAAGCACTGAAGCTTTCTTT
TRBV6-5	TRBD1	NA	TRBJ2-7	CASGSRTGGSHEQYF	TGTGCCAGCGGCTCCCGGACAGGGGGCTCACACGAGCAGTACTTC
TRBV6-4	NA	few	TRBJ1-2	CASSGNGYGYTF	TGTGCCAGCAGTGGCAACGGCTATGGCTACACCTTC
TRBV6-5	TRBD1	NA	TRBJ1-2	CASSEDRVYGYTF	TGTGCCAGCAGTGAAGACAGGGTCTATGGCTACACCTTC
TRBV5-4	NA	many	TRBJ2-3	CASPRGGGSSTDTQYF	TGTGCCAGCCCCAGGGGGGGTGGGTCTAGCACAGATACGCAGTATTTT
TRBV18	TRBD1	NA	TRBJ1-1	CASSLTGDTEAFF	TGTGCCAGCTCACTAACAGGGGACACTGAAGCTTTCTTT
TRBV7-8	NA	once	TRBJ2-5	CASSSTGTKQETQYF	TGTGCCAGCAGCAGTACCGGGACAAAGCAAGAGACCCAGTACTTC
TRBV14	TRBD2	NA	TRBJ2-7	CASSKRLAGTATQSYEQYF	TGTGCCAGCAGCAAACGCCTAGCGGGAACCGCCACCCAAAGCTACGAGCAGTACTTC
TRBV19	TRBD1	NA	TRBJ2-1	CASTPTGGLYNEQFF	TGTGCCAGTACCCCGACAGGGGGCTTATACAATGAGCAGTTCTTC
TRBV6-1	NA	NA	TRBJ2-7	CASTEGGEQYF	TGTGCCAGCACCGAGGGTGGGGAGCAGTACTTC
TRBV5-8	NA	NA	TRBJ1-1	CASSLQGPTEAFF	TGTGCCAGCAGCTTACAGGGACCCACTGAAGCTTTCTTT
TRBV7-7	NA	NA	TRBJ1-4	CASSLARESLLNEKLFF	TGTGCCAGCAGCTTAGCGCGGGAAAGTCTTCTTAATGAAAAACTGTTTTTT
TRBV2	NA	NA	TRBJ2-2	CASSEAQGSTGELFF	TGTGCCAGCAGTGAAGCGCAGGGATCCACCGGGGAGCTGTTTTTT
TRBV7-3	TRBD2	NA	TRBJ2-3	CASSTLAGGQGDTQYF	TGTGCCAGCAGCACCTTAGCGGGGGGCCAGGGCGATACGCAGTATTTT
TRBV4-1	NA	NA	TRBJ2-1	CASSQERERLYNEQFF	TGCGCCAGCAGCCAAGAAAGGGAGAGGTTGTACAATGAGCAGTTCTTC
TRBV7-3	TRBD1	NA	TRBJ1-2	CASSPGQGAGYTF	TGTGCCAGCAGCCCAGGACAGGGGGCCGGCTACACCTTC
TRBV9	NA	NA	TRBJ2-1	CASSVVNEQFF	TGTGCCAGCAGCGTAGTCAATGAGCAGTTCTTC
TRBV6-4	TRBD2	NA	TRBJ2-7	CASSVYGRDLTPHEQYF	TGTGCCAGCAGTGTGTACGGGAGGGACCTTACACCCCACGAGCAGTACTTC
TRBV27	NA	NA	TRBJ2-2	CASRETGTINTGELFF	TGTGCCAGCAGAGAAACCGGGACAATAAACACCGGGGAGCTGTTTTTT
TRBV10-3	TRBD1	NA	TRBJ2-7	CAIRGGQEIAYEQYF	TGTGCCATCAGGGGGGGACAGGAGATCGCCTACGAGCAGTACTTC
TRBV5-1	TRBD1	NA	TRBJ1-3	CASSTGQARNTIYF	TGCGCCAGCAGCACGGGACAGGCTCGAAACACCATATATTTT